The rows below give T cell receptor beta chains drawn from one sample of a study of T-cell reconstitution after alpha-beta-depleted transplantation in children. TCRdb used MiXCR to reprocess the PCR reads, holding one entry per CDR3 protein. The table lists 600,000 to 700,000 distinct CDR3 sequences, approximately 17% of them singletons. The specimen comprised PBMCs from the stem cell graft donor, sampled from the stem cell graft. These receptor sequences come from a human donor who donated a stem cell graft to a child with acute myeloid leukemia. CDR3s include the opening cysteine and the closing phenylalanine or tryptophan. A D gene is named only where the DNA matches it firmly. Clone size is given for some rows only: seen once, a few or many times, or a class if the clone is expanded.

size: few; length: 13; V: TRBV7-9; J: TRBJ2-3; D: -; DNA: TGTGCCAGCAGCTCAATTGGAGGGGATACGCAGTATTTT; CDR3: CASSSIGGDTQYF
size: -; length: 19; V: TRBV7-8; J: TRBJ1-5; D: TRBD1; DNA: TGTGCCAGCAGCTTACTGATTTCCCCCGGACAGGGGAGTTATCAGCCCCAGCATTTT; CDR3: CASSLLISPGQGSYQPQHF
size: many; length: 17; V: TRBV20-1; J: TRBJ1-5; D: -; DNA: TGCAGTGCTAGAGATCCATTCGATTCCAGGGTGAATCAGCCCCAGCATTTT; CDR3: CSARDPFDSRVNQPQHF
size: few; length: 13; V: TRBV5-1; J: TRBJ1-1; D: -; DNA: TGCGCCAGCAGCTGGGAGGGGAGCACTGAAGCTTTCTTT; CDR3: CASSWEGSTEAFF
size: few; length: 13; V: TRBV20-1; J: TRBJ2-5; D: TRBD2; DNA: TGCAGTGCCATGGGGGGGGGGCAAGAGACCCAGTACTTC; CDR3: CSAMGGGQETQYF
size: -; length: 16; V: TRBV4-3; J: TRBJ1-5; D: -; DNA: TGCGCCAGCAGCTCCGGCTGGGGCGCCGGCAATCAGCCCCAGCATTTT; CDR3: CASSSGWGAGNQPQHF
size: many; length: 14; V: TRBV5-1; J: TRBJ1-1; D: -; DNA: TGTGCCAGCAGCTTAGGGGGGCAGAACACTGAAGCTTTCTTT; CDR3: CASSLGGQNTEAFF
size: many; length: 12; V: TRBV20-1; J: TRBJ2-1; D: -; DNA: TGCAGCCCCAGGGGACCCTACAATGAGCAGTTCTTC; CDR3: CSPRGPYNEQFF
size: many; length: 15; V: TRBV20-1; J: TRBJ2-4; D: TRBD1; DNA: TGCAGTACCAACGGACAGGGGGCGGGGGAAAACATTCAGTACTTC; CDR3: CSTNGQGAGENIQYF
size: many; length: 13; V: TRBV6-4; J: TRBJ1-1; D: -; DNA: TGTGCCAGCAGTAGGACCCTGAACACTGAAGCTTTCTTT; CDR3: CASSRTLNTEAFF
size: -; length: 15; V: TRBV7-9; J: TRBJ1-4; D: -; DNA: TGTGCCAGCAGCCAATGGACAGCAACTAATGAAAAACTGTTTTTT; CDR3: CASSQWTATNEKLFF